The entry below gives a single T cell receptor (beta chain) sequence along with its context. Its antigen is as yet unknown. V lost 0 bases and J lost 0; bases outside the gene matches: 2. The CDR3 length is 16 residues. Germline CDR1 reads SGHRS; CDR2 reads YFSETQ. These data originate in a study of T-cell reconstitution after alpha-beta-depleted transplantation in children. Study-wide results and caveats: When one year had passed after transplant, most T-cell counts and diversity came from newly produced T cells. Recipient T cells and thymic progenitors that survived were the source of the high TCRbeta diversity seen at day 60 in some patients. Several hundred expanded graft clones reportedly supplied alpha-beta T cells about two months after transplant.

Using unique molecular identifiers, the investigators prepared the TCRbeta library. Using its own MiXCR run on the PCR reads, TCRdb lists one record per CDR3 protein. This table holds some 830,000 distinct CDR3 sequences, 15% to 20% found once. This clonotype originated in a male patient younger than 18 who had a stem cell transplant for acute lymphoblastic leukemia, so the T cells may come from the graft donor. The chain combines TRBV5-1 with TRBJ2-4; 8 bases agree with TRBD2. The material sequenced was PBMCs, mostly from graft donor cells, taken 360 days after TCRalphabeta/CD19-depleted stem cell transplant. The CDR3 is CASSLELAVAKNIQYF. The DNA of the CDR3 is TGCGCCAGCAGCTTGGAACTAGCGGTAGCCAAAAACATTCAGTACTTC.